This T cell receptor beta chain was recorded in a study of shared clonotypes between healthy human individuals. About the study: The plates for each donor numbered three CD4 naive, three CD4 memory, two CD8 naive and one CD8 memory.

The length of the CDR3 is 19 residues. TCRdb's copy holds only in-frame clones and misses some; the assay was immunoSEQ multiplex PCR. Found here are about 2.1 million clones, 93% of them singletons; the top ten hold approximately 1.7%. CD45RO-negative cells were positively selected for CCR7, leaving out terminally differentiated effector memory CD45RA+ cells. Recent acute infections and vaccinations were absent in the healthy HIV-negative adult donors. Whole-study findings and limits: Some naive CD4 clonotypes, around 4.7%, turned up in common across several donors.

Regarding this clone: The antigen remains undetermined.

The receptor comes from a man aged 18-30 years in good health. Some clones in this sample may be carry-over from other donors' samples. The source material was naive CD8+ T cells from PBMCs. The chain combines TRBV21-1 with TRBJ1-4; the table assigns TRBD1, which was not confirmed against the DNA. TRBV21-1 is flagged as a pseudogene. The CDR3 loop reads CASSKVGTGGFAANEKLFF. The CDR3 region has the DNA TGTGCCAGCAGCAAAGTGGGGACAGGGGGATTCGCGGCTAATGAAAAACTGTTTTTT.